One sample yielded the 5 T cell receptor beta chains listed below, sequenced in a study of spatial heterogeneity in lung cancer. Time point indicated: sample taken at primary tumor resection. Material for sequencing was whole RNA from tumor, nontumor lung or frozen PBMC, left unsorted. Each CDR3 protein gets one entry after TCRdb re-called the 5' RACE reads with MiXCR. Of roughly 25,000 distinct CDR3 sequences listed, about 5.1% were seen once; the top ten hold about 5.5%. The sample in question was PBMCs, obtained at surgery. These receptors were taken from a male donor with early-stage non-small cell lung cancer.

By sample share, this clonotype is medium-sized. CDR3 sequence reads: CASSLAPDNTEAFF. In DNA form, the CDR3 reads TGCGCCAGCAGCTTGGCCCCCGATAACACTGAAGCTTTCTTT. The chain combines TRBV5-1 with TRBJ1-1; D unresolved. V lost 0 bases and J 2 bases, leaving 8 bases between the germline ends. Germline values: CDR1 SGHRS, CDR2 YFSETQ. The CDR3 length is 14 residues.

This clonotype has a count of ten or more. This rearrangement joins TRBV10-2 to TRBJ1-1; tentatively, D is TRBD1 (6 bases). Trimming removed 2 bases at V and 7 bases at J, with 8 bases between. CDR1 and CDR2 from the germline V gene are WSHSY and SAAADI. The CDR3 extends over 12 amino acids. For the CDR3, the DNA is TGCGCCAGCAGTGAGGGGGGCAGTGAAGCTTTCTTT. It codes for CASSEGGSEAFF.

This clonotype appeared many times. In this CDR3 the conserved last residue, phenylalanine or tryptophan, is missing, so a read error is likely. The chain has TRBV27 and TRBJ2-1, with 11 bases aligning to TRBD1. The V gene's germline CDR1 is MNHEY and CDR2 SMNVEV (reference sequence). V was pared by 7 bases and J by 2 bases, with 4 bases of the junction left unmatched. The CDR3 is 15 amino acids. The CDR3 sequence: CASTSGQGAYNEQFS. In nucleotides, the CDR3 is TGTGCCAGCACTTCGGGACAGGGGGCCTACAATGAGCAGTTCTCC.

This clonotype was picked up many times. The chain is built from TRBV6-5 and TRBJ1-1; perhaps TRBD1 as D (5 bases). Germline V lookup: CDR1 MNHEY, CDR2 SVGAGI. CDR3 length: 17 residues. Trimming stripped 0 bases from V and 0 bases from J, with 14 bases between. CDR3 in DNA: TGTGCCAGCAGTTACTCGAGGACACCTAACATGAACACTGAAGCTTTCTTT. Protein product: CASSYSRTPNMNTEAFF.

This clonotype was recorded many times. The chain carries TRBV14 and TRBJ1-4, with TRBD1 matching 9 bases. This CDR3 is 16 amino acids long. The trim removed 1 base at V and 7 bases at J, leaving 7 bases unmatched. The germline V gene encodes CDR1 SGHDN and CDR2 FVKESK. CDR3 in amino acids: CASSQGTGGAGEKLFF. The CDR3 bases are TGTGCCAGCAGCCAAGGAACAGGGGGCGCGGGTGAAAAACTGTTTTTT.